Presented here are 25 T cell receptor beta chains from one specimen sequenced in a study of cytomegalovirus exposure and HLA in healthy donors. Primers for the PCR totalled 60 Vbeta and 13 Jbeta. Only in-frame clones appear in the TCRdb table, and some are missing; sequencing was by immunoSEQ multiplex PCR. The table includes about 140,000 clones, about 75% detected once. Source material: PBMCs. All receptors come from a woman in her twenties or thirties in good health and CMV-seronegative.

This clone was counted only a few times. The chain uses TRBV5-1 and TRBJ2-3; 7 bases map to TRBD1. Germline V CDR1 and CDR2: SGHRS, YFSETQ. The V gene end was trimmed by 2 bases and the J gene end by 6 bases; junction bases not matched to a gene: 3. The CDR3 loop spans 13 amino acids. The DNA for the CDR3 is TGCGCCAGCAGCTTAGGGGGCGCGGATACGCAGTATTTT. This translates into CASSLGGADTQYF.

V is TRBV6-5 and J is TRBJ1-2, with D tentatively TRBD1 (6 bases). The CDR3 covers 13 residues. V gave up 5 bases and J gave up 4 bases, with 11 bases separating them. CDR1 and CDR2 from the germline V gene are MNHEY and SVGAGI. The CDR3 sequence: CASSGQGRYGYTF. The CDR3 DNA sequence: TGTGCCAGCAGTGGGCAGGGGCGCTATGGCTACACCTTC.

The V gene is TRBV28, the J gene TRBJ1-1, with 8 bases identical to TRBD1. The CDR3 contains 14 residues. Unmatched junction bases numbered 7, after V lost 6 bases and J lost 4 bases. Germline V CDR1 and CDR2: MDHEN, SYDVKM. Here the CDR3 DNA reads TGTGCCAGCAGCTCGGGACAGGCTCTCACTGAAGCTTTCTTT. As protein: CASSSGQALTEAFF.

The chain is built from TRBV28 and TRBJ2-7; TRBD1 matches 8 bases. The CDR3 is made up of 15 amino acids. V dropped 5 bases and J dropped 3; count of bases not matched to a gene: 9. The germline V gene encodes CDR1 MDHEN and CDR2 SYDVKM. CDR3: CASSPTTGAFYEQYV. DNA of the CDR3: TGTGCCAGCAGTCCCACGACAGGGGCCTTCTACGAGCAGTACGTC.

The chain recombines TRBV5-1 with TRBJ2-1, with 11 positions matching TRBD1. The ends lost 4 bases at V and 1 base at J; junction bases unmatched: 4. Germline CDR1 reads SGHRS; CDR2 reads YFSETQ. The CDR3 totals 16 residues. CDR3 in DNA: TGCGCCAGCAGCCCGGGGACAGGGGGGTCCTACAATGAGCAGTTCTTC. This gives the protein CASSPGTGGSYNEQFF.

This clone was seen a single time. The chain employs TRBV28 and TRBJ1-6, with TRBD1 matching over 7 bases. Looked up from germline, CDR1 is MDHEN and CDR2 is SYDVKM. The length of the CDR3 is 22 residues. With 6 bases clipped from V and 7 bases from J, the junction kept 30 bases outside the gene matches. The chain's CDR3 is CASSHQRQGIFSRGSRNSPLHF. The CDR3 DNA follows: TGTGCCAGCAGCCACCAAAGACAGGGAATTTTCTCGAGAGGTAGTAGGAATTCACCCCTCCACTTT.

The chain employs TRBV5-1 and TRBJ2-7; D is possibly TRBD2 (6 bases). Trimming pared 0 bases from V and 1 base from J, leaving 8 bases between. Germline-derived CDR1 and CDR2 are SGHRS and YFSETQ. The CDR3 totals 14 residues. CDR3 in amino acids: CASSLGGTSYEQYF. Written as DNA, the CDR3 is TGCGCCAGCAGCTTGGGCGGGACGTCCTACGAGCAGTACTTC.

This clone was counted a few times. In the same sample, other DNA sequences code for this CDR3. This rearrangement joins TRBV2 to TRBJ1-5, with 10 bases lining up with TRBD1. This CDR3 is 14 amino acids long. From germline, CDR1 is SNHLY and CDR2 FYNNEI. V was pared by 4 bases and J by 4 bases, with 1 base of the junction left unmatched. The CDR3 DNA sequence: TGTGCCAGCAGTGGGACAGGGGGTAATCAGCCCCAGCATTTT. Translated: CASSGTGGNQPQHF.

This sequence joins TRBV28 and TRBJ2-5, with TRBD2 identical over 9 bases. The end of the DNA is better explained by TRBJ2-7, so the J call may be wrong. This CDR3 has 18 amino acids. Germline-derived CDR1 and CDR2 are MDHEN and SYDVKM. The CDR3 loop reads CASSPRTVSGSWSYEQYF. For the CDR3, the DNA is TGTGCCAGCAGTCCCCGCACAGTTAGCGGGAGTTGGTCCTACGAGCAGTACTTC.

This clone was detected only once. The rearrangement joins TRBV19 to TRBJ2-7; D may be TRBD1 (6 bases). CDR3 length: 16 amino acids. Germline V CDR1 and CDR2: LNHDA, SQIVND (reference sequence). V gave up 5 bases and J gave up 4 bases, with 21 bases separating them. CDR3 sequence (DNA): TGTGCCAGTAGTCAACGGGACAATCTCCCAGGGTACGAGCAGTACTTC. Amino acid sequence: CASSQRDNLPGYEQYF.

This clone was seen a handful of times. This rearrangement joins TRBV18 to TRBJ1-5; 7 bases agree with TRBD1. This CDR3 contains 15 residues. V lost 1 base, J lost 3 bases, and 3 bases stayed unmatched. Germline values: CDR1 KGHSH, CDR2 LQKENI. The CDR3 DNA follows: TGTGCCAGCTCACCACAGGGACAGTCCAATCAGCCCCAGCATTTT. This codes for CASSPQGQSNQPQHF.

The CDR3 DNA reads as TGCGCCAGCAGCATTCGGACTAGCGGGACCTACCTCAATGAGCAGTTCTTC. It yields the protein CASSIRTSGTYLNEQFF. The V and J genes are TRBV5-1 and TRBJ2-1; TRBD2 matches 12 bases. The germline V gene encodes CDR1 SGHRS and CDR2 YFSETQ. V gave up 4 bases and J gave up 6 bases; unmatched junction bases: 11. The CDR3 has 17 residues.

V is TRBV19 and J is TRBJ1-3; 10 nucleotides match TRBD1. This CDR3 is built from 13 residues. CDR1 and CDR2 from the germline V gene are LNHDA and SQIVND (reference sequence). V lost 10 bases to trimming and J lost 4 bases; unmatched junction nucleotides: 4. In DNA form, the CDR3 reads TGTGCCACCCGGGACAGGGGAGGAAACACCATATATTTT. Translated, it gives CATRDRGGNTIYF.

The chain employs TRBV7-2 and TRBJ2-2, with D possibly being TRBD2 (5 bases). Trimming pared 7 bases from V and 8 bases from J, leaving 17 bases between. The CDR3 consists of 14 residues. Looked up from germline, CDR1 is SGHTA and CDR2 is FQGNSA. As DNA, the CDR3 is TGTGCCAGCACCCCCCAACCGGAGGTAGGGGAGCTGTTTTTT. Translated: CASTPQPEVGELFF. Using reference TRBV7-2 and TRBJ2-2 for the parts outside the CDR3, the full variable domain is GAGVSQSPSNKVTEKGKDVELRCDPISGHTALYWYRQSLGQGLEFLIYFQGNSAPDKSGLPSDRFSAERTGGSVSTLTIQRTQQEDSAVYLCASTPQPEVGELFFGEGSRLTVL.

For the CDR3, the DNA is TGTGCCAGCAGCCAGGGAGAGACCCAGTACTTC. Translating it yields CASSQGETQYF. The rearrangement joins TRBV11-1 to TRBJ2-5, with TRBD1 as a possible D gene (5 bases). The CDR3 is 11 residues long. Trimming cost V 5 bases and J 4 bases, with 5 bases left between them. CDR1 and CDR2 from the germline V gene are SGHAT and FQDESV (reference sequence).

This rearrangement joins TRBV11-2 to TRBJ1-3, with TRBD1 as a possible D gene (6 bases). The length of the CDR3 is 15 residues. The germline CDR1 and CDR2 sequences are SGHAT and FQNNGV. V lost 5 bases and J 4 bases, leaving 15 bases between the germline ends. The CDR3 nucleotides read TGTGCCAGCAGCGACGTCGGGGGGCGCGGAAACACCATATATTTT. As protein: CASSDVGGRGNTIYF.

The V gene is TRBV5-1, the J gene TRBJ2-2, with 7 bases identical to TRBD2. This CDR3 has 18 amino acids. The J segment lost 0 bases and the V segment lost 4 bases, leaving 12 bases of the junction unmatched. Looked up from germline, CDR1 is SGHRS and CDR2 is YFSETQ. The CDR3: CASSLYRGTNSNTGELFF. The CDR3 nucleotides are TGCGCCAGCAGCCTTTACCGGGGGACTAATTCGAACACCGGGGAGCTGTTTTTT.

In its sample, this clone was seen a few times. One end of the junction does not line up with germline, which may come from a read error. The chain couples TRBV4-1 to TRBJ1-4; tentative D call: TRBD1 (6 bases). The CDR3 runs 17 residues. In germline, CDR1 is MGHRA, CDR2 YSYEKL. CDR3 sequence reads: CVSSQAPAQGTNEKLFF. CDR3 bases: TGCGTCAGCAGCCAAGCCCCCGCACAGGGTACCAATGAAAAACTGTTTTTT.

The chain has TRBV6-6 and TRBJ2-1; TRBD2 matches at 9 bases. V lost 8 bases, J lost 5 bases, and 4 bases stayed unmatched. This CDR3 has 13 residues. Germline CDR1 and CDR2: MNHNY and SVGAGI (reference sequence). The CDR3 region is CASQREAHNEQFF. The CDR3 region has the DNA TGTGCCAGCCAGCGGGAGGCCCACAATGAGCAGTTCTTC.

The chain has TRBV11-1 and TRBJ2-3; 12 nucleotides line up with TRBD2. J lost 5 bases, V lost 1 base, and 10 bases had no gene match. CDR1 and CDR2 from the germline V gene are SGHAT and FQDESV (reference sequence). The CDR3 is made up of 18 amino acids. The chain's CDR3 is CASSLGTLAGGPGDTQYF. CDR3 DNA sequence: TGTGCCAGCAGCTTAGGTACCCTAGCGGGGGGGCCCGGAGATACGCAGTATTTT.

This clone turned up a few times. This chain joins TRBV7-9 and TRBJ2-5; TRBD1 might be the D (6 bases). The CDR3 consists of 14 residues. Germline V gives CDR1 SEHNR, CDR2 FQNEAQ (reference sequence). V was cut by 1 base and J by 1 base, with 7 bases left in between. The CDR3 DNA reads TGTGCCAGCAGCTTAGAAGGGGGCCAAGAGACCCAGTACTTC. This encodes CASSLEGGQETQYF.

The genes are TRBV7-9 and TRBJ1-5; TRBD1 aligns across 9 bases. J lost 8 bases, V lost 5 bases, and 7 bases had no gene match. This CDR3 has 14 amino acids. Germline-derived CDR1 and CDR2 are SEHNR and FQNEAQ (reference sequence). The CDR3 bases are TGTGCCAGCAGCCCGGGGACAGGGAGGGAGCCCCAGCATTTT. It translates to CASSPGTGREPQHF.

CDR3 nucleotide sequence: TGCGCCAGCAGCCAGGATACAGGGGGCCGAGGGGGAAATGAGCAGTTCTTC. Translation gives CASSQDTGGRGGNEQFF. The chain employs TRBV4-1 and TRBJ2-1; 9 bases are a match to TRBD1. In germline, CDR1 is MGHRA, CDR2 YSYEKL. Unmatched junction bases numbered 13, after V lost 3 bases and J lost 7 bases. This CDR3 is built from 17 residues.

The CDR3 loop reads CASSLSRADEQYV. As DNA, the CDR3 is TGTGCCAGCAGCTTATCGAGGGCCGACGAGCAGTACGTC. V is TRBV5-8 and J is TRBJ2-7; D is possibly TRBD2 (5 bases). V was pared by 2 bases and J by 5 bases, with 11 bases between. The CDR3 totals 13 residues. Germline assignment: CDR1 SGHTS and CDR2 YDEGEE.

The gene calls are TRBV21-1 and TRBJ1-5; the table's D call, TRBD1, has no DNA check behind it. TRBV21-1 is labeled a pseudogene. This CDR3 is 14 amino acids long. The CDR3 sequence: CASSRSDRHQPQHF. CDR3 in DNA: TGTGCCAGCAGCAGATCTGACAGGCATCAGCCCCAGCATTTT.